Listed here are 32 T cell receptor beta chains from one sample, sequenced in a study of T cells in Graves' hyperthyroidism and ophthalmopathy. Amplification yielded TCR beta CDR3 regions, with RNA transcripts as the source. TCR CDR3 regions were first amplified by RT-PCR with HTBI primers. TCRdb reprocessed the multiplex PCR reads with MiXCR, giving one entry per CDR3 protein. The table shows some 400,000 distinct CDR3 sequences, with approximately 13% occurring only once. The material sequenced was blood. These receptor sequences come from a man aged 25 to 40 with Graves' hyperthyroidism that later progressed to Graves' ophthalmopathy.

This clonotype was detected a few times. The rearrangement joins TRBV7-9 to TRBJ2-3; 8 nucleotides align to TRBD2. The CDR3 covers 18 residues. Germline values: CDR1 SEHNR, CDR2 FQNEAQ (reference sequence). After removal of 4 bases from V and 2 bases from J, the junction contained 14 bases not matched to a gene. CDR3 DNA: TGTGCCAGCAGCTCTCTTGGTAGCGGGGCTGCCTACACAGATACGCAGTATTTT. Translated: CASSSLGSGAAYTDTQYF. Filled out from reference TRBV7-9 and TRBJ2-3, the complete variable domain reads DTGVSQNPRHKITKRGQNVTFRCDPISEHNRLYWYRQTLGQGPEFLTYFQNEAQLEKSRLLSDRFSAERPKGSFSTLEIQRTEQGDSAMYLCASSSLGSGAAYTDTQYFGPGTRLTVL.

The sample holds many counts of this clonotype. The V gene is TRBV12-3 or TRBV12-4, the J gene TRBJ2-7; 8 positions agree with TRBD2. Trimming took 6 bases from V and 2 from J; bases not matched to a gene: 3. The length of the CDR3 is 13 residues. CDR3 nucleotides: TGTGCCAGCAGGCGGGGGGTTACCTACGAGCAGTACTTC. This gives the protein CASRRGVTYEQYF.

The J gene is TRBJ2-1, the V gene TRBV4-1; 8 bases line up with TRBD1. The V gene end was trimmed by 2 bases and the J gene end by 2 bases; junction bases not matched to a gene: 2. Germline V gene lookup returns CDR1 MGHRA and CDR2 YSYEKL. This CDR3 has 15 residues. The CDR3 region has the DNA TGCGCCAGCAGCCAATTACAGGGGGCCTACAATGAGCAGTTCTTC. This encodes CASSQLQGAYNEQFF.

The chain employs TRBV6-1 and TRBJ2-3; possibly TRBD1 or TRBD2 for D (7 bases each). Germline loops: CDR1 MNHNS, CDR2 SASEGT. Between the trimmed V and J ends, which lost 7 bases and 2 bases, there was a span of 16 bases. CDR3 length: 15 amino acids. CDR3 sequence: CASTYQGGDTDTQYF. CDR3 DNA sequence: TGTGCCAGCACCTATCAGGGGGGGGACACAGATACGCAGTATTTT.

The table lists this clonotype with many counts. CDR3 protein: CASSLTSRGELFF. Here the CDR3 DNA reads TGTGCCAGCAGCTTGACTAGTCGAGGGGAGCTGTTTTTT. The gene calls are TRBV7-8 and TRBJ2-2; maybe TRBD2 (6 bases). Per germline, CDR1 SGHVS and CDR2 FQNEAQ. Trimming stripped 3 bases from V and 8 bases from J, with 10 bases between. This CDR3 is 13 amino acids long.

This chain connects TRBV4-1 to TRBJ2-2; D is unresolved. Trimming cost V 1 base and J 5 bases, with 5 bases left between them. The CDR3 sequence is 13 residues long. Germline V lookup: CDR1 MGHRA, CDR2 YSYEKL. Written as DNA, the CDR3 is TGCGCCAGCAGCCAAGGAGTGACCGGGGAGCTGTTTTTT. This translates into CASSQGVTGELFF.

In this sample, this clonotype turned up many times. V and J are TRBV11-3 and TRBJ2-7; D gene unclear. This CDR3 is built from 13 residues. The germline V gene has CDR1 SGHNT and CDR2 YENEEA. Trimming shortened V by 7 bases and J by 0 bases, and 10 bases separated the two germline ends. The CDR3 here is CASNPGSSYEQYF. DNA for the CDR3: TGTGCCAGCAACCCTGGGTCCTCCTACGAGCAGTACTTC. The entire variable domain, with the rest obtained from reference TRBV11-3 and TRBJ2-7, is as follows: EAGVVQSPRYKIIEKKQPVAFWCNPISGHNTLYWYLQNLGQGPELLIRYENEEAVDDSQLPKDRFSAERLKGVDSTLKIQPAELGDSAVYLCASNPGSSYEQYFGPGTRLTVT.

The chain combines TRBV6-1 with TRBJ2-5; D is perhaps TRBD1 (6 bases). Germline V gives CDR1 MNHNS, CDR2 SASEGT. The CDR3 totals 13 residues. Deletions cut 3 bases from V and 6 bases from J, with 11 bases between. CDR3 in amino acids: CASSDGRGKTQYF. In DNA form, the CDR3 reads TGTGCCAGCAGTGATGGCAGGGGAAAGACCCAGTACTTC.

This clonotype was picked up a small number of times. The chain recombines TRBV7-2 with TRBJ2-7; no clear D gene. The germline V and J ends were trimmed by 3 bases and 4 bases, with 7 bases remaining between them. This CDR3 region has 12 residues. Germline CDR1 reads SGHTA; CDR2 reads FQGNSA. The DNA of the CDR3 is TGTGCCAGCAGCTTGAACACTTACGAGCAGTACTTC. The encoded protein is CASSLNTYEQYF.

The chain combines TRBV20-1 with TRBJ1-2, with 8 bases matching TRBD1. This CDR3 comprises 12 residues. The germline V gene encodes CDR1 DFQATT and CDR2 SNEGSKA (reference sequence). V gave up 4 bases and J gave up 3 bases; unmatched junction bases: 1. In nucleotides, the CDR3 is TGCAGTGCTACAGGGGGCCACTATGGCTACACCTTC. This gives the protein CSATGGHYGYTF.

This clonotype showed up many times. This chain links TRBV11-3 with TRBJ1-6; TRBD1 is a possible D gene (5 bases). Germline lookup yields CDR1 SGHNT and CDR2 YENEEA. Trimming stripped 5 bases from V and 7 bases from J, with 12 bases between. The CDR3 runs to 14 residues. CDR3 loop: CASSESGGNSPLHF. In DNA, the CDR3 is TGTGCCAGCAGCGAGTCCGGGGGGAATTCACCCCTCCACTTT.

This clonotype was detected many times. This sequence joins TRBV6-1 and TRBJ2-7; D not resolved. Trimming took 6 bases from V and 0 from J, leaving 15 bases between them. The CDR3 is 15 amino acids. The germline gives CDR1 MNHNS, CDR2 SASEGT. The CDR3 loop is CASSHDGSSSYEQYF. CDR3 bases: TGTGCCAGCAGCCACGACGGATCAAGCTCCTACGAGCAGTACTTC.

This clonotype appeared many times. This chain uses TRBV7-9 with TRBJ2-1; 7 positions match TRBD1. Germline V gives CDR1 SEHNR, CDR2 FQNEAQ (reference sequence). The CDR3 consists of 14 residues. V dropped 3 bases and J dropped 8; count of bases not matched to a gene: 7. The CDR3 nucleotides read TGTGCCAGCAGCTTCCTCGACAGGGCGTATGAGCAGTTCTTC. This codes for CASSFLDRAYEQFF.

This clonotype was picked up many times. This chain joins TRBV12-3 or TRBV12-4 and TRBJ1-1, with D possibly matching TRBD1 (5 bases). The CDR3 extends over 16 amino acids. V was shortened by 6 bases and J by 4 bases, with 21 bases between the two germline ends. The CDR3 bases are TGTGCCAGCAGATCCGAATTAGTAGGGGCGCGCACTGAAGCTTTCTTT. Translation gives CASRSELVGARTEAFF.

CDR3 sequence: CASSSQGYGETQYF. The CDR3 region has the DNA TGTGCCAGCAGCTCGCAGGGGTACGGAGAGACCCAGTACTTC. This chain uses TRBV11-2 with TRBJ2-5; tentative D call: TRBD1 (6 bases). Germline V lookup: CDR1 SGHAT, CDR2 FQNNGV. Trimming pared 4 bases from V and 4 bases from J, leaving 13 bases between. This CDR3 has 14 residues.

This clonotype has more than one count but fewer than ten. This chain links TRBV2 with TRBJ2-1, with 12 nucleotides matching TRBD2. Germline CDR1 reads SNHLY; CDR2 reads FYNNEI. With V trimmed by 6 bases and J by 2 bases, 8 bases remained unmatched. This CDR3 spans 17 amino acids. In nucleotides, the CDR3 is TGTGCCAGCAGCCTAGCGGGGGGGCCTACCGCCTACAATGAGCAGTTCTTC. Amino acid sequence: CASSLAGGPTAYNEQFF.

The chain couples TRBV30 to TRBJ1-2, with D hard to call. The CDR3 runs to 14 residues. Trimming cost V 5 bases and J 4 bases, with 17 bases left between them. CDR1 is GTSNPN and CDR2 is SVGIG in the germline V gene (reference sequence). CDR3 nucleotides: TGTGCCTGGTCCGCCGGTAGGGAGTCCTATGGCTACACCTTC. Translating gives CAWSAGRESYGYTF.

The V gene is TRBV28, the J gene TRBJ1-5; D call uncertain. V shed 8 bases and J shed 4 bases, with 12 bases lying between them. This CDR3 is built from 13 residues. The germline V gene has CDR1 MDHEN and CDR2 SYDVKM. CDR3 bases: TGTGCCAGCTCAATTCCCCTAAATCAGCCCCAGCATTTT. This codes for CASSIPLNQPQHF.

The table lists this clonotype with a few counts. The chain uses TRBV5-6 and TRBJ1-1; D unclear. The CDR3 has 14 residues. Trimming left V 7 bases short and J 8 bases short, with 21 bases between. Looked up from germline, CDR1 is SGHDT and CDR2 is YYEEEE. The DNA of the CDR3 is TGTGCCAGCCTCGTAAGGTCCGGAAGCATCGAAGCTTTCTTT. Translating gives CASLVRSGSIEAFF.

In its sample, this clonotype was seen many times. The chain carries TRBV11-2 and TRBJ2-5; perhaps TRBD1 as D (5 bases). CDR3 length: 16 residues. V lost 7 bases, J lost 5 bases, and 23 bases lay in between. Germline V gene lookup returns CDR1 SGHAT and CDR2 FQNNGV. The CDR3 DNA sequence: TGTGCCAGCAACCTCTACCCGCCAGGGATCCTCGAGACCCAGTACTTC. It is translated as CASNLYPPGILETQYF. The full variable domain, its missing parts supplied by reference TRBV11-2 and TRBJ2-5, is EAGVAQSPRYKIIEKRQSVAFWCNPISGHATLYWYQQILGQGPKLLIQFQNNGVVDDSQLPKDRFSAERLKGVDSTLKIQPAKLEDSAVYLCASNLYPPGILETQYFGPGTRLLVL.

This clonotype was seen repeatedly, ten times or more. The gene calls are TRBV20-1 and TRBJ2-5; no clear D gene. Germline-derived CDR1 and CDR2 are DFQATT and SNEGSKA (reference sequence). There are 13 residues in the CDR3. Between the trimmed V and J ends, which lost 1 base and 5 bases, there was a span of 11 bases. CDR3: CSARAPAQETQYF. The CDR3 DNA follows: TGCAGTGCTAGAGCCCCCGCCCAGGAGACCCAGTACTTC.

This clonotype was seen at least ten times. The chain employs TRBV6-1 and TRBJ2-5; D perhaps matches TRBD1 (5 bases). Germline V lookup: CDR1 MNHNS, CDR2 SASEGT. The CDR3 runs to 15 residues. V was cut by 1 base and J by 2 bases, with 11 bases left in between. CDR3 DNA sequence: TGTGCCAGCAGTGAAGTTAACAGGCCACAAGAGACCCAGTACTTC. Residues: CASSEVNRPQETQYF.

This clonotype was counted ten times or more. This chain connects TRBV2 to TRBJ2-5; the D gene could be TRBD1 or TRBD2 (5 bases each). Germline CDR1 reads SNHLY; CDR2 reads FYNNEI. V was trimmed by 7 bases and J by 1 base, leaving 16 bases between them. The CDR3 is made up of 15 amino acids. The DNA of the CDR3 is TGTGCCAGCAAGTCCCGGGCAGGGACCCAAGAGACCCAGTACTTC. The encoded protein is CASKSRAGTQETQYF.

This clonotype was picked up many times. The rearrangement uses TRBV12-5 and TRBJ1-5; D unresolved. V lost 3 bases to trimming and J lost 5 bases, with 23 bases between them. This CDR3 has 18 residues. CDR1 is LGHNT, CDR2 FRNRAP, per germline. The CDR3 region has the DNA TGTGCTAGTGGTTTTATTTCATGGGGTACTGGCATCCATCAGCCCCAGCATTTT. Its protein is CASGFISWGTGIHQPQHF.

In this sample, this clonotype turned up many times. The rearrangement uses TRBV6-1 and TRBJ1-2, with D tentatively TRBD1 (6 bases). Germline CDR1 and CDR2: MNHNS and SASEGT. The CDR3 length is 14 residues. V gave up 5 bases and J gave up 4 bases, with 14 bases separating them. CDR3 sequence reads: CASSYHRDIYGYTF. The CDR3 DNA reads TGTGCCAGCAGTTACCACCGGGACATCTATGGCTACACCTTC.

This clonotype was observed at least ten times. This sequence joins TRBV7-9 and TRBJ2-7; D uncertain. This CDR3 is 14 amino acids long. Trimming took off 6 bases at V and 0 bases at J, with 12 bases between the two ends. CDR1 is SEHNR and CDR2 is FQNEAQ in the germline V gene (reference sequence). CDR3 nucleotides: TGTGCCAGCAGAGAGACTCAGAGCTCCTACGAGCAGTACTTC. Protein: CASRETQSSYEQYF.

Details on this clonotype: Being one base from a much bigger clone, this may be a read error. The rearrangement links TRBV5-1 to TRBJ2-3, with a tentative D call TRBD2 (5 bases). The CDR3 has 15 amino acids. CDR1 is SGHRS, CDR2 YFSETQ, per germline. CDR3 sequence reads: CASSLRVSSTDAQYF. As DNA, the CDR3 is TGCGCCAGCAGCTTGAGAGTCTCTAGCACAGATGCGCAGTATTTT.

This clonotype has more than one count but fewer than ten. This chain joins TRBV2 and TRBJ1-2; D is uncertain. The CDR3 runs 14 residues. Per the germline V gene, CDR1 is SNHLY and CDR2 is FYNNEI. V was shortened by 4 bases and J by 7 bases, with 16 bases between the two germline ends. The CDR3 here is CASSVVGADSGYTF. DNA for the CDR3: TGTGCCAGCAGTGTGGTAGGAGCGGATTCTGGCTACACCTTC.

V and J are TRBV24-1 and TRBJ1-2; possible D gene TRBD1, 5 bases. Looked up from germline, CDR1 is KGHDR and CDR2 is SFDVKD. CDR3 size: 13 residues. Trimming took 6 bases from V and 2 from J, leaving 9 bases between them. The CDR3 loop reads CATSPTGNYGYTF. The CDR3 DNA reads TGTGCCACCAGTCCCACAGGCAACTATGGCTACACCTTC.

At least ten counts were recorded for this clonotype. The rearrangement links TRBV3-1 to TRBJ1-4, with unresolved D. Germline V gene sequence: CDR1 LGHDT, CDR2 YNNKEL (reference sequence). The CDR3 runs to 16 residues. V was shortened by 0 bases and J by 0 bases, with 8 bases between the two germline ends. DNA of the CDR3: TGTGCCAGCAGCCAAGAATCGGTGACAACTAATGAAAAACTGTTTTTT. It is translated as CASSQESVTTNEKLFF. Variable domain in full (rest from reference TRBV3-1 and TRBJ1-4): DTAVSQTPKYLVTQMGNDKSIKCEQNLGHDTMYWYKQDSKKFLKIMFSYNNKELIINETVPNRFSPKSPDKAHLNLHINSLELGDSAVYFCASSQESVTTNEKLFFGSGTQLSVL.

This clonotype occurred many times. V gene TRBV12-3 or TRBV12-4 combines with J gene TRBJ2-5; D not certain. Trimming took 6 bases from V and 1 from J, leaving 12 bases between them. The CDR3 has 14 amino acids. The CDR3 reads CASRSLGFQETQYF. For the CDR3, the DNA is TGTGCCAGCAGATCTCTAGGTTTCCAAGAGACCCAGTACTTC.

This clonotype was detected many times. The rearrangement joins TRBV29-1 to TRBJ2-1; unclear D gene. CDR1 and CDR2 (germline): SQVTM, ANQGSEA. V lost 4 bases to trimming and J lost 3 bases, with 4 bases between them. The CDR3 covers 11 residues. As DNA, the CDR3 is TGCAGCGTTGTTTACTACAATGAGCAGTTCTTC. Its translation is CSVVYYNEQFF.